This T cell receptor (beta chain) was identified during a study of identical twins. Whole-study results and caveats: Weaker excess sharing between twins was seen in beta out-of-frame sequences. For out-of-frame alpha sequences shared by twins, low generation probability was in excess.

This CDR3 has 15 amino acids. V lost 6 bases to trimming and J lost 5 bases; unmatched junction nucleotides: 7. CDR1 MDHEN and CDR2 SYDVKM come from the germline V gene. In this sample, this clonotype turned up a few times. Its antigen is still unknown. Unique molecular identifiers were present on the cDNA, and a universal primer site came from template switching. In TCRdb, the 5' RACE reads were re-called with MiXCR into one record per CDR3 protein. The sample shows hundreds of thousands of distinct CDR3 sequences, approximately 7% of them seen only once. The data were also submitted as part of a second study, on yellow fever vaccine responses in identical twins.

The J gene is TRBJ2-2, the V gene TRBV28; 9 bases are a match to TRBD1. This sequence originates from a woman aged 18-35 years in good health. The sequenced material came from memory (CD45RO+) T cells sorted from blood. In nucleotides, the CDR3 is TGTGCCAGCAGGAGGGACAGGGTGATGACCGGGGAGCTGTTTTTT. It codes for CASRRDRVMTGELFF.